This T cell receptor beta chain came from a study of beta chain features in type 1 diabetes. This clone was seen more than once but under ten times. Expressed TCRB transcripts were sequenced after all isolated RNA was converted to cDNA. The data were produced by immunoSEQ multiplex PCR, yet TCRdb's version contains in-frame clones alone and is incomplete. The sample has 110,000 to 150,000 clones, about a tenth seen once; the top ten hold approximately 0.68%. The sequence was collected from a man between 18 and 29 years old in good health. Material: central memory CD4+ T cells from blood.

For the CDR3, the DNA is TGTGCCAGCAGCTTGACGGTTGAGAACACTGAAGCTTTCTTT. This translates into CASSLTVENTEAFF. V usage is TRBV5-5 and J usage is TRBJ1-1; no clear D. The CDR3 extends over 14 amino acids. Germline CDR1 is SGHKS and CDR2 is YYEKEE (reference sequence). Deletions cut 1 base from V and 1 base from J, with 8 bases between.